Below are 30 T cell receptor beta chains sequenced from a single sample in a study of T cell responses to AZD1222 COVID-19 vaccine. Sequencing used immunoSEQ multiplex PCR; TCRdb keeps in-frame clones, though not all of them. The table shows about 76,000 clones, with roughly 90% occurring only once. Specimen: peripheral blood, collected on day 0 of MenACWY control vaccination. Receptor source: an adult in good health.

This chain uses TRBV4-1 with TRBJ1-6; weak D call: TRBD1 (5 bases). Trimming left V 3 bases short and J 13 bases short, with 16 bases between. This CDR3 contains 14 residues. Germline CDR1 reads MGHRA; CDR2 reads YSYEKL. The CDR3 DNA follows: TGCGCCAGCAGCCATCCGGGACCCCAGTCCCCCCTCCACTTT. Its translation: CASSHPGPQSPLHF.

For the CDR3, the DNA is TGTGCCAGCAGCTTAAGGGGGGCGGGAGTGTCCGCAGATACGCAGTATTTT. Encoded protein: CASSLRGAGVSADTQYF. This rearrangement joins TRBV7-3 to TRBJ2-3; the D gene is possibly TRBD2 (7 bases). Germline V lookup: CDR1 SGHTA, CDR2 FQGTGA. Trimming removed 1 base from V and 4 bases from J, with 18 bases in between. This CDR3 comprises 17 residues.

The chain has TRBV6-1 and TRBJ1-1, with no clear D. Per germline, CDR1 MNHNS and CDR2 SASEGT. V was shortened by 2 bases and J by 0 bases, with 10 bases between the two germline ends. The CDR3 loop spans 15 amino acids. Here the CDR3 reads CASSEWGGVNTEAFF. DNA for the CDR3: TGTGCCAGCAGTGAATGGGGAGGAGTGAACACTGAAGCTTTCTTT.

The rearrangement uses TRBV5-6 and TRBJ2-3; D unresolved. CDR3 length: 12 residues. The germline V and J ends were trimmed by 7 bases and 3 bases, with 9 bases remaining between them. Germline-derived CDR1 and CDR2 are SGHDT and YYEEEE. CDR3 loop: CASERWTDTQYF. The CDR3 bases are TGTGCCAGCGAGCGTTGGACAGATACGCAGTATTTT.

The chain couples TRBV19 to TRBJ1-5; 10 bases fit TRBD1. V shed 7 bases, J shed 3 bases, and the junction held 9 bases outside the gene matches. Looked up from germline, CDR1 is LNHDA and CDR2 is SQIVND (reference sequence). CDR3 length: 16 residues. The CDR3 here is CASTTRDRGNNQPQHF. CDR3 coding DNA: TGTGCCAGTACTACCCGGGACAGGGGAAACAATCAGCCCCAGCATTTT.

This rearrangement joins TRBV6-5 to TRBJ1-2; 9 bases align to TRBD1. The CDR3 is 14 amino acids. Germline V gene lookup returns CDR1 MNHEY and CDR2 SVGAGI. The J segment lost 4 bases and the V segment lost 4 bases, leaving 4 bases of the junction unmatched. Here the CDR3 reads CASSFTGGSYGYTF. CDR3 sequence (DNA): TGTGCCAGCAGTTTCACAGGGGGCAGCTATGGCTACACCTTC.

The chain recombines TRBV5-1 with TRBJ2-3; a weak D match, TRBD1 (6 bases). Trimming pared 2 bases from V and 6 bases from J, leaving 10 bases between. CDR3 length: 13 residues. Germline values: CDR1 SGHRS, CDR2 YFSETQ. In DNA, the CDR3 is TGCGCCAGCAGCTTACCAGGGGTGGATACGCAGTATTTT. Its protein product is CASSLPGVDTQYF.

The V call is TRBV6-5, the J call TRBJ2-7; TRBD2 agrees at 7 bases. Germline V gene data show CDR1 as MNHEY and CDR2 as SVGAGI. The V gene end was trimmed by 6 bases and the J gene end by 6 bases; junction bases not matched to a gene: 5. The CDR3 has 12 amino acids. CDR3 protein: CASSPGTIEQYF. CDR3 in DNA: TGTGCCAGCAGCCCAGGGACTATCGAGCAGTACTTC.

CDR3 bases: TGTGCCAGCAGCTTAGAACTCTTCTACGAGCAGTACTTC. Translating gives CASSLELFYEQYF. The chain carries TRBV11-2 and TRBJ2-7, with D unclear. This CDR3 contains 13 residues. CDR1 SGHAT and CDR2 FQNNGV come from the germline V gene. Trimming took 0 bases from V and 3 from J, leaving 6 bases between them.

The chain has TRBV5-1 and TRBJ2-1; D is perhaps TRBD2 (6 bases). Trimming took 0 bases from V and 7 from J, leaving 14 bases between them. The CDR3 runs to 15 residues. Germline CDR1 reads SGHRS; CDR2 reads YFSETQ. Here the CDR3 reads CASSLGRASGNEQFF. As DNA, the CDR3 is TGCGCCAGCAGCTTGGGGAGGGCCTCGGGAAATGAGCAGTTCTTC.

The chain is built from TRBV4-3 and TRBJ1-2; TRBD1 is a possible D gene (5 bases). Trimming took off 0 bases at V and 4 bases at J, with 12 bases between the two ends. This CDR3 is 15 amino acids long. Germline V gives CDR1 LGHNA, CDR2 YSLEER. The CDR3 is CASSQDIRQRYGYTF. DNA of the CDR3: TGCGCCAGCAGCCAAGATATTCGACAGCGCTATGGCTACACCTTC.

V is TRBV18 and J is TRBJ2-7; D unclear. CDR3 length: 11 residues. CDR1 is KGHSH and CDR2 is LQKENI in the germline V gene. V lost 1 base and J 5 bases, leaving 3 bases between the germline ends. The CDR3 region is CASSPQNEQYF. For the CDR3, the DNA is TGTGCCAGCTCACCACAGAACGAGCAGTACTTC. The complete variable domain, with remaining parts taken from reference TRBV18 and TRBJ2-7, reads NAGVMQNPRHLVRRRGQEARLRCSPMKGHSHVYWYRQLPEEGLKFMVYLQKENIIDESGMPKERFSAEFPKEGPSILRIQQVVRGDSAAYFCASSPQNEQYFGPGTRLTVT.

This chain links TRBV3-1 (or the pseudogene TRBV3-2) with TRBJ1-5; no clear D gene. The ends were cut back, 4 bases at V and 4 bases at J, with 23 bases in the middle. Germline V gives CDR1 LGHDT, CDR2 YNNKEL (reference sequence). This CDR3 is built from 18 residues. The CDR3 protein is CASSRQVRDKLGNQPQHF. The CDR3, as DNA: TGTGCCAGCAGCCGGCAGGTGAGGGATAAGTTGGGAAATCAGCCCCAGCATTTT.

This chain uses TRBV10-3 with TRBJ2-3, with D unclear. The CDR3 sequence is 15 residues long. CDR1 and CDR2 from the germline V gene are ENHRY and SYGVKD. The ends were cut back, 2 bases at V and 0 bases at J, with 9 bases in the middle. CDR3 in DNA: TGTGCCATCAGTGAGCGGACGGCAAGCACAGATACGCAGTATTTT. This sequence encodes CAISERTASTDTQYF.

The chain combines TRBV28 with TRBJ1-1; TRBD1 matches at 8 bases. The germline V gene has CDR1 MDHEN and CDR2 SYDVKM. The V gene end was trimmed by 6 bases and the J gene end by 4 bases; junction bases not matched to a gene: 4. CDR3 length: 13 residues. The CDR3 DNA reads TGTGCCAGCAGCTCGACAGGGGTCACTGAAGCTTTCTTT. Protein sequence: CASSSTGVTEAFF.

The J gene is TRBJ2-7, the V gene TRBV6-2 or TRBV6-3, with TRBD1 as a possible D gene (7 bases). The CDR3 is 16 amino acids. Germline CDR1 and CDR2: MNHEY and SVGEGT. Trimming pared 3 bases from V and 0 bases from J, leaving 15 bases between. The CDR3, as DNA: TGTGCCAGCAGTTATCTTGGGGGGACAGTCTCCTACGAGCAGTACTTC. Its protein is CASSYLGGTVSYEQYF.

The chain is built from TRBV21-1 and TRBJ2-7; the table's D gene call, TRBD2, was not cross checked with the DNA. TRBV21-1 is assigned pseudogene status. CDR3 size: 16 residues. CDR3 protein: CASSRKGTSGIYEQYF. CDR3 in DNA: TGTGCCAGCAGCAGGAAAGGGACTAGCGGGATCTACGAGCAGTACTTC.

The chain is built from TRBV5-1 and TRBJ2-4, with 7 bases fitting TRBD2. The CDR3 is 15 amino acids. The ends lost 2 bases at V and 7 bases at J; junction bases unmatched: 9. Germline values: CDR1 SGHRS, CDR2 YFSETQ. The DNA of the CDR3 is TGCGCCAGCAGCTTCGATTCGACTAGCAGTAACATTCAGTACTTC. Translating gives CASSFDSTSSNIQYF.

V gene TRBV30 combines with J gene TRBJ2-7; D call uncertain. Trimming took off 3 bases at V and 5 bases at J, with 11 bases between the two ends. CDR1 is GTSNPN, CDR2 SVGIG, per germline (reference sequence). This CDR3 is 12 amino acids long. The CDR3 DNA follows: TGTGCCTGGAGCTCAAGGATCCACGAGCAGTACTTC. It specifies CAWSSRIHEQYF.

The V and J genes are TRBV7-9 and TRBJ1-2; 8 bases match TRBD1. Unmatched junction bases numbered 9, after V lost 6 bases and J lost 3 bases. The CDR3 consists of 15 residues. Germline assignment: CDR1 SEHNR and CDR2 FQNEAQ (reference sequence). CDR3 DNA: TGTGCCAGCAGTAATGGTCCGGGACAGGACTATGGCTACACCTTC. It yields the protein CASSNGPGQDYGYTF.

The chain links TRBV28 to TRBJ1-2; tentative D call: TRBD1 (5 bases). With 6 bases removed from V and 4 bases from J, the gap between germline ends came to 15 bases. The CDR3 runs to 14 residues. CDR1 is MDHEN, CDR2 SYDVKM, per germline. For the CDR3, the DNA is TGTGCCAGCAGCCCGCAGGGCACTCTCTATGGCTACACCTTC. It specifies CASSPQGTLYGYTF.

The rearrangement joins TRBV20-1 to TRBJ2-5; TRBD1 might be the D (6 bases). Germline V lookup: CDR1 DFQATT, CDR2 SNEGSKA (reference sequence). This CDR3 has 11 amino acids. The germline V and J ends were trimmed by 6 bases and 5 bases, with 10 bases remaining between them. CDR3 nucleotide sequence: TGCAGTGCCCCAGGGGAGGAGACCCAGTACTTC. Protein: CSAPGEETQYF.

This clone occurred once. The rearrangement links TRBV7-6 to TRBJ2-5, with 8 bases identical to TRBD1. The CDR3 is 17 amino acids. Germline V gene sequence: CDR1 SGHVS, CDR2 FNYEAQ. V trimming: 9 bases; J trimming: 4 bases; junction bases outside the gene matches: 19. The CDR3 protein is CASNTVADDRGRETQYF. CDR3 in DNA: TGTGCCAGTAACACTGTGGCGGATGACAGGGGAAGAGAGACCCAGTACTTC.

The chain is built from TRBV2 and TRBJ2-1; D is undetermined. CDR3 length equals 14 residues. Germline CDR1 and CDR2: SNHLY and FYNNEI. Trimming removed 9 bases from V and 0 bases from J, with 12 bases in between. Here the CDR3 DNA reads TGTGCCAGTCCTGCGATCAGCTCCTACAATGAGCAGTTCTTC. Protein sequence: CASPAISSYNEQFF.

The gene calls are TRBV27 and TRBJ2-7, with D possibly matching TRBD2 (7 bases). Germline-derived CDR1 and CDR2 are MNHEY and SMNVEV (reference sequence). The CDR3 has 12 residues. V was cut by 10 bases and J by 6 bases, with 16 bases left in between. In nucleotides, the CDR3 is TGTGCCACCAGCAAAGGGGGGGCCGAGCAGTACTTC. Protein: CATSKGGAEQYF.

V is TRBV7-2 and J is TRBJ1-5, with D perhaps matching TRBD1 (5 bases). V lost 3 bases and J 6 bases, leaving 12 bases between the germline ends. CDR3 size: 14 residues. Germline V gives CDR1 SGHTA, CDR2 FQGNSA. The CDR3 is CASSFQGFPQPQHF. The CDR3 DNA reads as TGTGCCAGCAGCTTCCAGGGTTTTCCTCAGCCCCAGCATTTT.

The chain is built from TRBV19 and TRBJ2-7; 7 bases map to TRBD2. Unmatched junction bases numbered 7, after V lost 4 bases and J lost 7 bases. Germline V gene data show CDR1 as LNHDA and CDR2 as SQIVND (reference sequence). The CDR3 covers 13 residues. The CDR3 spells CASSSGSVLEQYF. DNA of the CDR3: TGTGCCAGTAGTAGCGGGAGTGTGCTTGAGCAGTACTTC.

The sample holds a few counts of this clone. This chain links TRBV7-2 with TRBJ1-4, with D perhaps TRBD1 (5 bases). The CDR3 sequence is 15 residues long. Germline values: CDR1 SGHTA, CDR2 FQGNSA. V was pared by 1 base and J by 4 bases, with 10 bases between. The CDR3 is CASSLGGLHNEKLFF. CDR3 DNA: TGTGCCAGCAGCTTAGGGGGACTGCATAATGAAAAACTGTTTTTT.

This CDR3 reads CASLKNIQYF. The CDR3 coding sequence is TGTGCCAGCCTGAAAAACATTCAGTACTTC. V is TRBV21-1 and J is TRBJ2-4; no DNA check was done on the table's D call, TRBD2. TRBV21-1 is recorded as a pseudogene. The CDR3 extends over 10 amino acids.

The CDR3 loop reads CAISGVAGGGTDTQYF. As DNA, the CDR3 is TGTGCCATCAGTGGAGTGGCGGGAGGTGGCACAGATACGCAGTATTTT. The chain is built from TRBV10-3 and TRBJ2-3, with 8 bases that match TRBD2. The CDR3 runs to 16 residues. The ends lost 4 bases at V and 1 base at J; junction bases unmatched: 7. The germline gives CDR1 ENHRY, CDR2 SYGVKD.